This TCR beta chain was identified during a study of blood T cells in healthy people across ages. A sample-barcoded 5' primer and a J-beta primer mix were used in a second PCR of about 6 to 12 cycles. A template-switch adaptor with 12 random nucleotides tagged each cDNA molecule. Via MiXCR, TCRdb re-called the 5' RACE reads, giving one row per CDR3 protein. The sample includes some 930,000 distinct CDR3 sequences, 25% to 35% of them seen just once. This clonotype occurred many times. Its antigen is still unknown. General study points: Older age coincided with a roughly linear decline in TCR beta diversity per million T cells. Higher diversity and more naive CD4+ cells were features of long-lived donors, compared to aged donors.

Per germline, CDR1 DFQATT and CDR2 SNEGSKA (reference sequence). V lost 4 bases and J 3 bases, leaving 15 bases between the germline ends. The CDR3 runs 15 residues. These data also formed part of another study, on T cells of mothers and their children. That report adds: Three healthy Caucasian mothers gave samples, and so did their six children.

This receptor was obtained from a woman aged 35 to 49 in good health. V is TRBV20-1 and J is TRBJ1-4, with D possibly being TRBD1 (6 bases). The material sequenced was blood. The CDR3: CSAMEQGSANEKLFF. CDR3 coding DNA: TGCAGTGCTATGGAACAGGGTTCGGCTAATGAAAAACTGTTTTTT.